What follows are 19 T cell receptor beta chains derived from one specimen sequenced in a study of T cells in Graves' hyperthyroidism and ophthalmopathy. TCR beta CDR3 regions were amplified from RNA transcripts. Researchers ran a first-round RT-PCR on the TCR CDR3 using the HTBI primer set. TCRdb re-called the multiplex PCR reads with MiXCR, one entry per CDR3 protein. The sample has over 700,000 distinct CDR3 sequences, 35% to 45% seen once. Specimen: blood. The origin of the receptors is a man younger than 35 with Graves' hyperthyroidism.

V and J are TRBV12-3 or TRBV12-4 and TRBJ2-2; D not certain. This CDR3 is 14 amino acids long. Trimming pared 6 bases from V and 3 bases from J, leaving 11 bases between. The CDR3 sequence: CASSQFQDTGELFF. CDR3 DNA sequence: TGTGCCAGCAGCCAATTTCAGGACACCGGGGAGCTGTTTTTT.

The table lists this clonotype with many counts. The chain joins TRBV7-9 to TRBJ1-1; no reliable D call. The CDR3 has 14 amino acids. Trimming removed 4 bases at V and 1 base at J, with 10 bases between. The V gene's germline CDR1 is SEHNR and CDR2 FQNEAQ (reference sequence). Here the CDR3 reads CASSWEFQNTEAFF. In DNA form, the CDR3 reads TGTGCCAGCAGCTGGGAGTTTCAGAACACTGAAGCTTTCTTT. The full variable domain, its missing parts supplied by reference TRBV7-9 and TRBJ1-1, is DTGVSQNPRHKITKRGQNVTFRCDPISEHNRLYWYRQTLGQGPEFLTYFQNEAQLEKSRLLSDRFSAERPKGSFSTLEIQRTEQGDSAMYLCASSWEFQNTEAFFGQGTRLTVV.

The chain combines TRBV5-6 with TRBJ1-1; no clear D. The germline V and J ends were trimmed by 0 bases and 6 bases, with 12 bases remaining between them. CDR1 and CDR2 (germline): SGHDT, YYEEEE. The CDR3 runs to 14 residues. CDR3 sequence (DNA): TGTGCCAGCAGCTTGGCGGGTGGCGGACCTGAAGCTTTCTTT. This sequence encodes CASSLAGGGPEAFF.

This clonotype was counted many times. The V call is TRBV4-2, the J call TRBJ1-1; no clear D. CDR1 LGHNA and CDR2 YNFKEQ come from the germline V gene. CDR3 length: 12 amino acids. V lost 1 base and J 4 bases, leaving 4 bases between the germline ends. The CDR3, as DNA: TGTGCCAGCAGCCAAGCGGGCACTGAAGCTTTCTTT. Amino acid sequence: CASSQAGTEAFF.

The V and J genes are TRBV7-9 and TRBJ2-2; D remains ambiguous. V shed 3 bases and J shed 5 bases, with 10 bases lying between them. The CDR3 runs to 14 residues. The germline V gene encodes CDR1 SEHNR and CDR2 FQNEAQ (reference sequence). CDR3 loop: CASSLSGFTGELFF. As DNA, the CDR3 is TGTGCCAGCAGCTTGAGTGGCTTTACCGGGGAGCTGTTTTTT.

This clonotype appeared a few times. The V call is TRBV7-9, the J call TRBJ2-7; D remains unclear. CDR3 length: 14 amino acids. Between the trimmed V and J ends, which lost 3 bases and 6 bases, there was a span of 15 bases. Germline CDR1 and CDR2: SEHNR and FQNEAQ (reference sequence). In DNA form, the CDR3 reads TGTGCCAGCAGCTTTCACGGGCAGGCTGCCGAGCAGTACTTC. This gives the protein CASSFHGQAAEQYF.

V usage is TRBV7-9 and J usage is TRBJ2-3, with 12 bases aligning to TRBD2. The junction had 11 bases not matched to a gene; V was cut back by 11 bases and J by 2 bases. The CDR3 has 16 residues. CDR1 is SEHNR and CDR2 is FQNEAQ in the germline V gene (reference sequence). CDR3 sequence reads: CAGSSTSGGATDTQYF. The CDR3 DNA sequence: TGTGCCGGAAGCTCGACTAGCGGGGGTGCCACAGATACGCAGTATTTT.

The chain employs TRBV9 and TRBJ2-5; D gene unclear. Trimming shortened V by 7 bases and J by 2 bases, and 9 bases separated the two germline ends. The CDR3 extends over 12 amino acids. Germline V gives CDR1 SGDLS, CDR2 YYNGEE. CDR3 nucleotide sequence: TGTGCCAGCCCCCGGGTTCAAGAGACCCAGTACTTC. It yields the protein CASPRVQETQYF.

This clonotype showed up many times. The rearrangement joins TRBV10-3 to TRBJ1-1; D ambiguous. Germline CDR1 and CDR2: ENHRY and SYGVKD. The V end lost 8 bases, the J end lost 1 base, and 5 bases lay between the germline ends. CDR3 length equals 11 residues. The CDR3 region has the DNA TGTGCCATCGTTGCGAACACTGAAGCTTTCTTT. Residues: CAIVANTEAFF.

CDR3 amino acids: CAGGARGEGNQPQHF. In DNA form, the CDR3 reads TGTGCCGGGGGAGCAAGGGGGGAAGGCAATCAGCCCCAGCATTTT. The genes are TRBV10-3 and TRBJ1-5; weak D call: TRBD1 (6 bases). This CDR3 is 15 amino acids long. The V end was cut by 11 bases, the J end by 2 bases, with 19 bases between. Germline loops: CDR1 ENHRY, CDR2 SYGVKD.

The sample holds many counts of this clonotype. The chain carries TRBV20-1 and TRBJ2-5; weak D call: TRBD2 (5 bases). This CDR3 region has 13 residues. Trimming removed 1 base from V and 4 bases from J, with 10 bases in between. Germline V gene sequence: CDR1 DFQATT, CDR2 SNEGSKA (reference sequence). CDR3 sequence reads: CSARVAGLETQYF. The CDR3 bases are TGCAGTGCTAGAGTTGCGGGCCTAGAGACCCAGTACTTC.

In regard to this clonotype: A much larger clone sits a single nucleotide away, making a read error possible. V gene TRBV7-3 combines with J gene TRBJ1-4, with TRBD1 identical over 9 bases. The V segment lost 5 bases and the J segment 13 bases; nucleotides outside the gene matches: 17. Germline CDR1 reads SGHTA; CDR2 reads FQGTGA. The CDR3 runs to 16 residues. CDR3 bases: TGTGCCAGCAGCGGCGGAATCGGGACAGGGCTTACGGGACTGTTTTTT. Amino acids: CASSGGIGTGLTGLFF.

This clonotype turned up a few times. This chain links TRBV29-1 with TRBJ2-3; D possibly corresponds to TRBD2 (5 bases). Germline CDR1 SQVTM, CDR2 ANQGSEA. The CDR3 spans 12 residues. The germline V and J ends were trimmed by 3 bases and 6 bases, with 10 bases remaining between them. CDR3 loop: CSVDHLADTQYF. The CDR3 DNA follows: TGCAGCGTTGACCACCTAGCTGATACGCAGTATTTT.

This clonotype was counted ten times or more. The rearrangement uses TRBV15 and TRBJ2-6, with D perhaps matching TRBD1 (6 bases). The CDR3 length is 17 residues. Germline CDR1 LNHNV, CDR2 YYDKDF (reference sequence). V lost 2 bases, J lost 4 bases, and 15 bases lay in between. The CDR3 region is CATSRQQGSSGANVLTF. CDR3 nucleotides: TGTGCCACCAGCAGACAACAGGGATCGTCGGGGGCCAACGTCCTGACTTTC.

The chain uses TRBV29-1 and TRBJ2-1; D remains ambiguous. Germline lookup yields CDR1 SQVTM and CDR2 ANQGSEA. This CDR3 spans 13 amino acids. Trimming shortened V by 1 base and J by 2 bases, and 6 bases separated the two germline ends. CDR3 DNA sequence: TGCAGCGTTGAAGCAGTTCCCTACAATGAGCAGTTCTTC. This sequence encodes CSVEAVPYNEQFF.

This clonotype was counted a single time. A read error may produce the germline difference seen at one junction end. The rearrangement uses TRBV7-9 and TRBJ1-2; 8 nucleotides align to TRBD1. The germline gives CDR1 SEHNR, CDR2 FQNEAQ (reference sequence). The CDR3 spans 11 residues. CDR3 residues: CASSPGTGCTF. CDR3 DNA: TGTGCCAGCAGCCCCGGGACAGGCTGCACCTTC. The whole variable domain, remainder taken from reference TRBV7-9 and TRBJ1-2, is DTGVSQNPRHKITKRGQNVTFRCDPISEHNRLYWYRQTLGQGPEFLTYFQNEAQLEKSRLLSDRFSAERPKGSFSTLEIQRTEQGDSAMYLCASSPGTGCTFGSGTRLTVV.

In the case of this clonotype: Sequence at one end of the junction differs from germline and may be a read error. The rearrangement joins TRBV7-2 to TRBJ2-5; no firm D call. Germline values: CDR1 SGHTA, CDR2 FQGNSA. CDR3 length: 14 amino acids. The CDR3 loop is CAGSYSGPQETQYF. CDR3 nucleotide sequence: TGTGCCGGCAGCTACTCCGGGCCTCAAGAGACCCAGTACTTC.

This clonotype was seen repeatedly, ten times or more. The chain has TRBV7-2 and TRBJ1-3; maybe TRBD1 (5 bases). Germline CDR1 and CDR2: SGHTA and FQGNSA. V lost 6 bases to trimming and J lost 2 bases, with 14 bases between them. CDR3 length equals 15 residues. The CDR3: CASSPSGQPGNTIYF. Written as DNA, the CDR3 is TGTGCCAGCAGTCCTTCGGGGCAACCTGGAAACACCATATATTTT.

The chain combines TRBV7-9 with TRBJ2-7, with 8 bases aligning to TRBD2. The germline V gene encodes CDR1 SEHNR and CDR2 FQNEAQ (reference sequence). This CDR3 comprises 14 residues. The V gene end was trimmed by 5 bases and the J gene end by 4 bases; junction bases not matched to a gene: 7. The CDR3 loop is CASSRGLGEYEQYF. DNA of the CDR3: TGTGCCAGCAGCCGGGGACTAGGTGAATACGAGCAGTACTTC.